The clone carrying this TCR beta chain has more than one count but fewer than ten. The sample originates from a study of T-cell memory formation after mild COVID-19. As for the study in general: The TCR clusters were mostly specific to one donor.

Using its own MiXCR run on the 5' RACE reads, TCRdb lists one record per CDR3 protein. The repertoire includes a few hundred thousand distinct CDR3 sequences, 15% to 20% of them detected once, and roughly a fifth sits in the top ten. Trimming took 4 bases from V and 6 from J; bases not matched to a gene: 9. The CDR3 has 14 amino acids. The germline CDR1 and CDR2 sequences are SGHRS and YFSETQ. V and J are TRBV5-1 and TRBJ1-2, with 7 bases fitting TRBD1. Sequenced input: PBMCs or a T cell subset sorted from them (not recorded which). The receptor's source is a young man who had mild COVID-19 (a few samples of this study predate the infection). Cell type and time point are not known. The chain's CDR3 is CASSRYTGTDGYTF. The CDR3 nucleotides are TGCGCCAGCAGCCGATACACCGGGACAGATGGCTACACCTTC.